The 26 T cell receptor beta chains presented below share a single source sample, sequenced in a study of shared clonotypes between healthy human individuals. Clones were read by immunoSEQ multiplex PCR, and TCRdb kept only the in-frame ones, dropping some. The sample shows nearly 600,000 clones, 95% to 96% of them seen only once. Positive CCR7 selection of CD45RO-negative cells yielded the naive CD8 cells, and terminally differentiated effector memory CD45RA+ cells were excluded. The sample taken for sequencing was naive CD8+ T cells sorted from blood. The receptors originated from a woman aged 25 to 39 in good health.

V gene TRBV28 combines with J gene TRBJ2-1, with 9 nucleotides matching TRBD1. The CDR3 is made up of 14 amino acids. The germline CDR1 and CDR2 sequences are MDHEN and SYDVKM. Trimming at V came to 5 bases and at J to 8 bases, leaving 7 bases not matched to a gene. DNA for the CDR3: TGTGCCAGCAGTCAGTACAGGGGGCTTGATGAGCAGTTCTTC. It yields the protein CASSQYRGLDEQFF.

The chain combines TRBV28 with TRBJ1-1; D possibly corresponds to TRBD1 (6 bases). The CDR3 sequence is 16 residues long. Germline V gene data show CDR1 as MDHEN and CDR2 as SYDVKM. The germline V and J ends were trimmed by 4 bases and 4 bases, with 19 bases remaining between them. The CDR3 region is CASSYPEFGGPTEAFF. The CDR3 nucleotides are TGTGCCAGCAGTTACCCCGAATTTGGGGGGCCCACTGAAGCTTTCTTT.

The chain has TRBV2 and TRBJ2-7; 9 bases agree with TRBD2. The CDR3 has 13 amino acids. CDR1 and CDR2 (germline): SNHLY, FYNNEI. The ends lost 4 bases at V and 6 bases at J; junction bases unmatched: 4. The CDR3 DNA sequence: TGTGCCAGCAGTGTCGGACTAGCGTTCGAGCAGTACTTC. Its translation is CASSVGLAFEQYF.

This clone appeared once. The chain links TRBV2 to TRBJ1-4, with D possibly matching TRBD1 (5 bases). CDR3 length: 15 amino acids. The V gene lost 3 bases and the J gene lost 5 bases, with 13 bases spanning the gap. CDR1 and CDR2 from the germline V gene are SNHLY and FYNNEI. CDR3 amino acids: CASSDDRDLNEKLFF. CDR3 DNA sequence: TGTGCCAGCAGTGATGACCGGGACCTCAATGAAAAACTGTTTTTT.

The V call is TRBV27, the J call TRBJ2-7; D gene ambiguous. CDR1 MNHEY and CDR2 SMNVEV come from the germline V gene (reference sequence). Trimming shortened V by 4 bases and J by 0 bases, and 10 bases separated the two germline ends. This CDR3 is built from 14 residues. DNA of the CDR3: TGTGCCAGCAGTTCTACTACCTTCTCCTACGAGCAGTACTTC. Amino acids: CASSSTTFSYEQYF.

Here the CDR3 DNA reads TGTGCCAGCAGCAAAGAGAAGGGTACTAGATTGATAGAGACCCAGTACTTC. It yields the protein CASSKEKGTRLIETQYF. The chain uses TRBV21-1 and TRBJ2-5; the table's D call, TRBD2, has no DNA check behind it. TRBV21-1 is a pseudogene segment. There are 17 residues in the CDR3.

V gene TRBV2 combines with J gene TRBJ2-3; TRBD2 matches 10 bases. Germline V CDR1 and CDR2: SNHLY, FYNNEI. The CDR3 totals 15 residues. V lost 4 bases, J lost 0 bases, and 1 base stayed unmatched. CDR3: CASSATSGSTDTQYF. CDR3 DNA sequence: TGTGCCAGCAGTGCGACTAGCGGGAGCACAGATACGCAGTATTTT.

The gene calls are TRBV13 and TRBJ2-7; 8 nucleotides align to TRBD1. CDR1 and CDR2 from the germline V gene are PRHDT and FYEKMQ (reference sequence). CDR3 length equals 14 residues. V shed 5 bases, J shed 5 bases, and the junction held 8 bases outside the gene matches. The CDR3 sequence: CASSGRGQEHEQYF. The CDR3 DNA reads as TGTGCCAGCAGCGGGCGGGGACAGGAGCACGAGCAGTACTTC.

This clone was picked up one time. The V gene is TRBV29-1, the J gene TRBJ2-7; TRBD2 matches 9 bases. The CDR3 contains 14 residues. V lost 3 bases, J lost 0 bases, and 3 bases stayed unmatched. Germline V gene sequence: CDR1 SQVTM, CDR2 ANQGSEA. DNA of the CDR3: TGCAGCGTTGACGGACTAGCGAACTCCTACGAGCAGTACTTC. Protein product: CSVDGLANSYEQYF.

As DNA, the CDR3 is TGTGCCAGCAGTTTTGGGCTCCGGGCTGAAGCTTTCTTT. Amino acid sequence: CASSFGLRAEAFF. The chain uses TRBV27 and TRBJ1-1; D unclear. CDR1 is MNHEY and CDR2 is SMNVEV in the germline V gene (reference sequence). This CDR3 has 13 residues. V lost 3 bases, J lost 6 bases, and 11 bases lay in between.

The chain has TRBV11-3 and TRBJ1-1; 7 bases are shared with TRBD1. CDR3 length equals 13 residues. J lost 7 bases, V lost 4 bases, and 6 bases had no gene match. The germline gives CDR1 SGHNT, CDR2 YENEEA. CDR3 coding DNA: TGTGCCAGCAGCTCAGACAGGGCAGGTGAAGCTTTCTTT. Its protein product is CASSSDRAGEAFF.

The chain combines TRBV2 with TRBJ1-2; maybe TRBD1 (6 bases). The CDR3 length is 17 residues. Germline loops: CDR1 SNHLY, CDR2 FYNNEI. Trimming cost V 0 bases and J 0 bases, with 14 bases left between them. The CDR3 nucleotides read TGTGCCAGCAGTGAAGCGCGCACAGGGAGAGCTAACTATGGCTACACCTTC. It yields the protein CASSEARTGRANYGYTF.

V usage is TRBV6-5 and J usage is TRBJ2-1; 7 positions match TRBD2. Germline V gene sequence: CDR1 MNHEY, CDR2 SVGAGI. V lost 6 bases, J lost 12 bases, and 8 bases stayed unmatched. This CDR3 is 12 amino acids long. The DNA for the CDR3 is TGTGCCAGCAGAGCCCCCTGGGAGGGGCAGTTCTTC. It translates to CASRAPWEGQFF.

The CDR3 sequence: CASSFSQVAEQYF. As DNA, the CDR3 is TGTGCCAGCAGCTTTAGTCAGGTAGCCGAGCAGTACTTC. This chain joins TRBV5-6 and TRBJ2-5; D remains ambiguous. The assigned J gene may be wrong: the sequence end matches TRBJ2-7 better. Germline V gene lookup returns CDR1 SGHDT and CDR2 YYEEEE. This CDR3 has 13 residues.

V gene TRBV28 combines with J gene TRBJ2-1, with a tentative D call TRBD2 (5 bases). Trimming took 7 bases from V and 7 from J, leaving 23 bases between them. Germline V gene data show CDR1 as MDHEN and CDR2 as SYDVKM. The CDR3 spans 16 residues. CDR3 region: CASTWRAADLGNEQFF. The CDR3 nucleotides are TGTGCCAGCACCTGGCGGGCAGCGGATTTGGGGAATGAGCAGTTCTTC.

J is TRBJ2-7 and V is TRBV4-1, with D tentatively TRBD1 (5 bases). Trimming took off 0 bases at V and 4 bases at J, with 10 bases between the two ends. Germline CDR1 is MGHRA and CDR2 is YSYEKL. This CDR3 comprises 14 residues. The CDR3 DNA sequence: TGCGCCAGCAGCCAAGATTGGGCAGGGTACGAGCAGTACTTC. Residues: CASSQDWAGYEQYF.

This chain joins TRBV2 and TRBJ1-1; D is unresolved. The CDR3 totals 14 residues. Germline loops: CDR1 SNHLY, CDR2 FYNNEI. V was shortened by 5 bases and J by 0 bases, with 10 bases between the two germline ends. CDR3 in amino acids: CASSHWELNTEAFF. The DNA for the CDR3 is TGTGCCAGCAGTCACTGGGAATTGAACACTGAAGCTTTCTTT.

The chain carries TRBV7-2 and TRBJ2-5; 7 nucleotides agree with TRBD2. Germline CDR1 is SGHTA and CDR2 is FQGNSA. Losses at the gene ends were 1 base for V and 4 bases for J; bases not matched to a gene: 9. This CDR3 spans 16 amino acids. The CDR3 spells CASSLERGALGETQYF. The CDR3 region has the DNA TGTGCCAGCAGCTTAGAGCGGGGAGCGTTAGGAGAGACCCAGTACTTC. Supplemented by reference TRBV7-2 and TRBJ2-5, the full variable domain reads GAGVSQSPSNKVTEKGKDVELRCDPISGHTALYWYRQSLGQGLEFLIYFQGNSAPDKSGLPSDRFSAERTGGSVSTLTIQRTQQEDSAVYLCASSLERGALGETQYFGPGTRLLVL.

This CDR3 is CASSTLAGKLSEQYF. The DNA of the CDR3 is TGTGCCAGCAGTACCTTAGCGGGAAAGTTATCGGAGCAGTACTTC. The gene calls are TRBV27 and TRBJ2-7, with TRBD2 matching over 8 bases. The germline V gene encodes CDR1 MNHEY and CDR2 SMNVEV (reference sequence). The CDR3 is made up of 15 amino acids. Unmatched junction bases numbered 13, after V lost 5 bases and J lost 7 bases.

With regard to this clone: Other nucleotide sequences in the sample specify the same CDR3. This rearrangement joins TRBV13 to TRBJ2-7, with TRBD2 as a possible D gene (5 bases). The V end lost 0 bases, the J end lost 2 bases, and 11 bases lay between the germline ends. This CDR3 has 15 residues. Looked up from germline, CDR1 is PRHDT and CDR2 is FYEKMQ (reference sequence). The CDR3 spells CASSLGGRGPYEQYF. CDR3 coding DNA: TGTGCCAGCAGCTTAGGCGGGCGAGGGCCCTACGAGCAGTACTTC.

V usage is TRBV28 and J usage is TRBJ2-3, with D possibly TRBD2 on 5 matching bases. The CDR3 has 16 residues. The germline V gene has CDR1 MDHEN and CDR2 SYDVKM. V lost 1 base and J 0 bases, leaving 11 bases between the germline ends. The CDR3 is CASSLYRGSSTDTQYF. The CDR3 DNA reads as TGTGCCAGCAGTTTATACCGCGGGTCTAGCACAGATACGCAGTATTTT.

In this sample, this clone turned up once. The rearrangement uses TRBV6-1 and TRBJ2-5; D remains ambiguous. CDR3 size: 11 residues. Germline CDR1 MNHNS, CDR2 SASEGT. Trimming removed 5 bases at V and 4 bases at J, with 5 bases between. The CDR3 sequence is CASSHGETQYF. The CDR3 DNA is TGTGCCAGCAGTCACGGAGAGACCCAGTACTTC.

The V call is TRBV5-1, the J call TRBJ2-1; the D call may be TRBD1 or TRBD2 (6 bases each). The CDR3 is 15 residues long. Germline V gene lookup returns CDR1 SGHRS and CDR2 YFSETQ. Trimming left V 4 bases short and J 8 bases short, with 19 bases between. CDR3 nucleotide sequence: TGCGCCAGCAGCGGGGGGTCGACCCCAGGGGATGAGCAGTTCTTC. Its protein is CASSGGSTPGDEQFF.

The chain recombines TRBV25-1 with TRBJ2-7; no clear D. CDR1 MGHDK and CDR2 SYGVNS come from the germline V gene. The V and J ends lost 4 bases and 2 bases respectively, with 6 bases between them. The CDR3 length is 12 residues. The CDR3 DNA sequence: TGTGCCAGCAGTGCCGACACCTACGAGCAGTACTTC. Protein sequence: CASSADTYEQYF.

This clone came up once. The same CDR3 arises from other DNA sequences in this sample as well. The gene calls are TRBV4-2 and TRBJ2-7; 12 bases are a match to TRBD2. In germline, CDR1 is LGHNA, CDR2 YNFKEQ. V shed 1 base, J shed 4 bases, and the junction held 2 bases outside the gene matches. The CDR3 runs to 15 residues. The chain's CDR3 is CASSQGLAGAYEQYF. The CDR3 nucleotides read TGTGCCAGCAGCCAAGGACTAGCGGGAGCGTACGAGCAGTACTTC.

V is TRBV5-5 and J is TRBJ1-2; D may be TRBD1 (5 bases). Germline CDR1 and CDR2: SGHKS and YYEKEE (reference sequence). Between the trimmed V and J ends, which lost 5 bases and 4 bases, there was a span of 15 bases. The CDR3 totals 14 residues. The CDR3 is CASSPLRGGYGYTF. DNA for the CDR3: TGTGCCAGCAGTCCCCTGAGGGGAGGCTATGGCTACACCTTC.